This T cell receptor (beta chain) was identified in a study of blood T cell repertoires in COVID-19. About the research overall: COVID-19 samples from acute and convalescent phases originated in the United States, Italy and Spain.

The table came from immunoSEQ multiplex PCR; TCRdb's copy has only in-frame clones and leaves some out. This table has around 300,000 clones, 88% appearing once. This clone came up once. Cohorts were assigned according to the clinical history that participants reported. The J segment lost 0 bases and the V segment lost 5 bases, leaving 8 bases of the junction unmatched. Germline values: CDR1 MNHEY, CDR2 SMNVEV (reference sequence). The CDR3 is 17 amino acids. The specimen sequenced was PBMCs or T cells enriched from blood (not recorded which). The chain combines TRBV27 with TRBJ1-5; TRBD1 agrees at 9 bases. The receptor was derived from a woman aged 45-65 years who had recovered from COVID-19. CDR3 protein: CASSANDRGGSNQPQHF. The CDR3 region has the DNA TGTGCCAGCAGTGCCAATGACAGGGGGGGTAGCAATCAGCCCCAGCATTTT.